A selection of T cell receptor beta chains follows, all from one sample in a study of blood T cell repertoires in COVID-19. Profiled with immunoSEQ multiplex PCR; TCRdb holds only in-frame clones, not every one. The profile covers around 300,000 clones, with around 90% appearing a single time and about 6% taken by the ten largest. Material for sequencing was peripheral blood. The receptor source for this set is a woman aged 50 to 65 with COVID-19, enrolled during active disease. The CDR3 runs from the conserved cysteine through the conserved F or W. D genes are given only for firm matches. Some rows have no size entry. The others give once, few or many, or a class for an expanded clone.

cdr3_length j_call clone_size v_call d_call cdr3_aa cdr3_nt
14 TRBJ2-5 . TRBV2 TRBD2 CASSALAEQETQYF TGTGCCAGCAGCGCACTAGCGGAACAAGAGACCCAGTACTTC
12 TRBJ2-5 . TRBV7-2 . CASSGVTGTQYF TGTGCCAGCAGCGGTGTTACGGGGACCCAGTACTTC
14 TRBJ1-2 . TRBV6-5 TRBD1 CASSTRTGNYGYTF TGTGCCAGCAGTACACGGACAGGGAACTATGGCTACACCTTC
18 TRBJ1-5 . TRBV4-1 . CASSQDLGGKSSNQPQHF TGCGCCAGCAGCCAAGATCTAGGGGGTAAGTCTTCCAATCAGCCCCAGCATTTT
18 TRBJ2-2 . TRBV15 TRBD2 CATSRRPRASGSPGELFF TGTGCCACCAGCAGGCGTCCCAGGGCTAGCGGGAGCCCCGGGGAGCTGTTTTTT
19 TRBJ2-3 once TRBV7-6 TRBD2 CASSLSPGLAGLTGYTQYF TGTGCCAGCAGCCTGTCACCGGGACTAGCGGGACTAACGGGTTATACGCAGTATTTT
15 TRBJ2-5 few TRBV7-9 . CASSLVGGMGETQYF TGTGCCAGCAGCTTAGTAGGAGGGATGGGAGAGACCCAGTACTTC
14 TRBJ1-2 . TRBV30 . CAWSVLRGQAGYTF TGTGCCTGGAGTGTACTTAGGGGACAAGCTGGCTACACCTTC
13 TRBJ2-7 . TRBV7-8 . CASSLGASYEQYF TGTGCCAGCAGCTTAGGGGCGTCCTACGAGCAGTACTTC
14 TRBJ2-5 . TRBV9 . CASSVGGPQETQYF TGTGCCAGCAGCGTAGGGGGCCCCCAAGAGACCCAGTACTTC
14 TRBJ1-6 . TRBV7-2 . CASSASSYNSPLHF TGTGCCAGCAGCGCCAGCTCCTATAATTCACCCCTCCACTTT
18 TRBJ1-4 . TRBV5-1 TRBD1 CASRADRGALATNEKLFF TGCGCCAGCAGGGCAGACAGGGGAGCTTTGGCGACTAATGAAAAACTGTTTTTT
17 TRBJ2-7 . TRBV10-3 TRBD2 CAISEEISSGFTDEQYF TGTGCCATCAGTGAGGAAATCTCTAGCGGGTTTACCGACGAGCAGTACTTC
15 TRBJ2-3 . TRBV9 TRBD1 CASSERTGGTDTQYF TGTGCCAGCAGCGAACGTACAGGGGGTACAGATACGCAGTATTTT
15 TRBJ1-3 . TRBV6-6 . CASRARAAAGNTIYF TGTGCCAGCAGGGCCAGGGCGGCGGCTGGAAACACCATATATTTT
16 TRBJ2-3 . TRBV5-1 TRBD2 CASSLGSGSIADTQYF TGCGCCAGCAGCTTGGGTAGCGGGAGTATCGCAGATACGCAGTATTTT
19 TRBJ2-1 . TRBV4-3 TRBD2 CASSQGLAGGPNSYNEQFF TGCGCCAGCAGCCAAGGACTAGCGGGAGGCCCGAATTCCTACAATGAGCAGTTCTTC
17 TRBJ2-2 . TRBV5-1 . CASSPLLGSANTGELFF TGCGCCAGCAGCCCCCTCTTGGGGAGCGCGAACACCGGGGAGCTGTTTTTT
14 TRBJ2-1 . TRBV5-4 TRBD1 CASSLQGAVGEQFF TGTGCCAGCAGCTTGCAGGGGGCAGTGGGTGAGCAGTTCTTC
15 TRBJ1-6 few TRBV6-5 TRBD1 CASSYFDRGYSPLHF TGTGCCAGCAGTTACTTCGACAGGGGGTATTCACCCCTCCACTTT
13 TRBJ1-6 once TRBV11-3 . CASSSRVGSPLHF TGTGCCAGCAGCTCCAGGGTCGGGTCACCCCTCCACTTT
14 TRBJ1-2 few TRBV7-9 . CASTAGEGNYGYTF TGTGCCAGCACCGCCGGGGAGGGAAACTATGGCTACACCTTC
14 TRBJ2-2 . TRBV10-1 TRBD2 CASRRDYNTGELFF TGCGCCAGCAGACGGGACTACAACACCGGGGAGCTGTTTTTT
14 TRBJ2-1 . TRBV10-2 . CASSVGSSYNEQFF TGCGCCAGCAGTGTTGGCAGCTCCTACAATGAGCAGTTCTTC
15 TRBJ1-2 . TRBV10-2 TRBD1 CASSTGTGPAYGYTF TGCGCCAGCAGTACCGGGACAGGGCCTGCCTATGGCTACACCTTC
16 TRBJ2-5 . TRBV5-4 TRBD2 CASSDLSGRNQETQYF TGTGCCAGCAGCGACCTTTCCGGGAGGAACCAAGAGACCCAGTACTTC
17 TRBJ2-2 . TRBV7-3 TRBD2 CASSSRVLAGDPGELFF TGTGCCAGCAGCTCCCGGGTTCTAGCGGGAGATCCCGGGGAGCTGTTTTTT
14 TRBJ2-7 . TRBV7-2 TRBD2 CASSLGTNSYEQYF TGTGCCAGCAGCCTGGGGACTAATTCCTACGAGCAGTACTTC
14 TRBJ1-2 . TRBV19 . CASSILDRFYGYTF TGTGCCAGTAGTATCCTCGACAGATTCTATGGCTACACCTTC
14 TRBJ2-5 . TRBV4-2 . CASSQEDGLETQYF TGTGCCAGCAGCCAGGAGGACGGACTCGAGACCCAGTACTTC
13 TRBJ1-1 once TRBV18 . CASSQNKNTEAFF TGTGCCAGCTCGCAGAACAAGAACACTGAAGCTTTCTTT
15 TRBJ1-2 once TRBV19 . CASSIPQGGNYGYTF TGTGCCAGTAGTATCCCACAGGGCGGAAACTATGGCTACACCTTC
17 TRBJ2-5 . TRBV12-2 . CASRLPPGQSQQETQYF TGTGCAAGTCGCTTACCTCCGGGACAGAGCCAACAAGAGACCCAGTACTTC